These T cell receptor beta chains were read from a single sample in a study of ipilimumab plus nivolumab after autologous stem cell transplantation. Profiling relied on immunoSEQ multiplex PCR, and the TCRdb table lists in-frame clones only, not all of them. Of some 17,000 clones in the sample, around four fifths are singletons; the top ten hold about 9.4%. Sequenced material: PBMCs, taken in a trial of ipilimumab plus nivolumab as post-transplant consolidation. These TCRs come from a male donor with diffuse large B-cell lymphoma. The CDR3 runs from the conserved cysteine through the conserved F or W. D genes are given only for firm matches. Size is stated for part of the rows, as once, few or many counts, or as a class when the clone is expanded.

clone size	D gene	V gene	CDR3 length	J gene	CDR3 protein	CDR3 DNA
-	TRBD1	TRBV7-9	16	TRBJ2-7	CASSFPGTGDSYEQYF	TGTGCCAGCAGCTTCCCAGGGACAGGGGACTCCTACGAGCAGTACTTC
-	TRBD2	TRBV5-1	14	TRBJ2-5	CASSFRGGQETQYF	TGCGCCAGCAGCTTCCGGGGGGGCCAAGAGACCCAGTACTTC
-	-	TRBV4-1	15	TRBJ1-4	CASSQLVRGNEKLFF	TGCGCCAGCAGCCAGCTGGTGCGCGGGAATGAAAAACTGTTTTTT
-	-	TRBV4-1	15	TRBJ1-2	CASSQEWENYYGYTF	TGCGCCAGCAGCCAAGAGTGGGAGAACTACTATGGCTACACCTTC
-	-	TRBV5-4	16	TRBJ2-2	CASSSSSRVDTGELFF	TGTGCCAGCAGCTCGTCGAGCAGGGTAGACACCGGGGAGCTGTTTTTT
-	-	TRBV5-8	11	TRBJ2-7	CASTRLYEQYF	TGTGCCAGCACGAGACTTTACGAGCAGTACTTC
-	-	TRBV4-1	14	TRBJ2-5	CASSQAGNEETQYF	TGCGCCAGCAGCCAGGCGGGGAATGAAGAGACCCAGTACTTC
-	-	TRBV19	15	TRBJ1-2	CASRTTWATNYGYTF	TGTGCCAGTAGAACGACGTGGGCAACTAACTATGGCTACACCTTC
-	TRBD1	TRBV9	15	TRBJ2-3	CASSEPGQPQGAQYF	TGTGCCAGCAGCGAGCCGGGACAGCCCCAAGGTGCGCAGTATTTT
few	TRBD1	TRBV7-9	15	TRBJ2-7	CASSLPGQGVHEQYF	TGTGCCAGCAGCTTACCGGGACAGGGGGTCCACGAGCAGTACTTC
-	-	TRBV2	13	TRBJ2-5	CASRRTEQETQYF	TGTGCCAGCAGGAGGACGGAACAAGAGACCCAGTACTTC
-	-	TRBV27	16	TRBJ2-3	CASRIGWGQGTDTQYF	TGTGCCAGCAGGATTGGATGGGGGCAGGGCACAGATACGCAGTATTTT
-	-	TRBV19	14	TRBJ1-2	CASRGRGGNYGYTF	TGTGCCAGTAGGGGGAGAGGGGGAAACTATGGCTACACCTTC
-	-	TRBV7-9	18	TRBJ2-2	CASSLPPASTANTGELFF	TGTGCCAGCAGCTTACCCCCCGCGTCAACCGCGAACACCGGGGAGCTGTTTTTT
-	TRBD2	TRBV13	16	TRBJ2-3	CASSPGLAGSTDTQYF	TGTGCCAGCAGCCCCGGACTAGCGGGGAGCACAGATACGCAGTATTTT
-	TRBD1	TRBV19	15	TRBJ2-2	CASSYDRVVTGELFF	TGTGCCAGTAGCTACGACAGGGTGGTCACCGGGGAGCTGTTTTTT
-	TRBD2	TRBV27	14	TRBJ2-3	CASSPLTSGVTQYF	TGTGCCAGCAGTCCCCTCACTAGCGGGGTAACGCAGTATTTT
-	-	TRBV29-1	12	TRBJ2-1	CSVGNTINEQFF	TGCAGCGTGGGGAATACAATCAATGAGCAGTTCTTC
-	-	TRBV7-9	15	TRBJ1-6	CASSLEGRGRTPLHF	TGTGCCAGCAGCTTAGAGGGCAGGGGTCGGACACCCCTCCACTTT
-	TRBD1	TRBV5-1	14	TRBJ1-1	CASSPGDSFAEAFF	TGCGCCAGCAGCCCCGGGGACAGTTTTGCTGAAGCTTTCTTT
-	-	TRBV4-1	15	TRBJ2-7	CASSQAWTVGYEQYF	TGCGCCAGCAGCCAAGCGTGGACAGTGGGGTACGAGCAGTACTTC
-	-	TRBV7-9	15	TRBJ1-1	CASSGKGGVSTEAFF	TGTGCCAGCAGCGGTAAGGGGGGGGTAAGCACTGAAGCTTTCTTT
-	TRBD1	TRBV19	16	TRBJ2-6	CASSIGTGSGANVLTF	TGTGCCAGTAGTATCGGGACAGGTTCAGGGGCCAACGTCCTGACTTTC
-	TRBD1	TRBV4-3	16	TRBJ1-3	CASSQVGTGVGNTIYF	TGCGCCAGCAGCCAAGTAGGGACAGGGGTTGGAAACACCATATATTTT
-	-	TRBV6-6	14	TRBJ2-1	CASLRGGSGNEQFF	TGTGCCAGCCTCAGGGGGGGGTCGGGGAATGAGCAGTTCTTC
-	-	TRBV19	13	TRBJ1-1	CASRDGVITEAFF	TGTGCCAGTAGAGATGGGGTAATCACTGAAGCTTTCTTT
-	-	TRBV11-2	18	TRBJ2-2	CASSLRANADYGTGELFF	TGTGCCAGCAGCTTGCGAGCCAACGCGGACTACGGCACCGGGGAGCTGTTTTTT
-	-	TRBV6-6	15	TRBJ1-1	CASSYGLGRNTEAFF	TGTGCCAGCAGTTACGGCCTAGGGAGGAACACTGAAGCTTTCTTT
-	TRBD1	TRBV19	15	TRBJ1-3	CASSIMGQGDDTIYF	TGTGCCAGTAGTATTATGGGACAGGGCGATGACACCATATATTTT
-	-	TRBV19	12	TRBJ1-2	CVILREDYGYTF	TGTGTCATCCTACGGGAGGACTATGGCTACACCTTC
-	-	TRBV5-4	14	TRBJ2-2	CASSLLANTGELFF	TGTGCCAGCAGCTTGCTGGCGAACACCGGGGAGCTGTTTTTT
few	-	TRBV29-1	12	TRBJ2-7	CSVRNSIYEQYF	TGCAGCGTTCGAAACAGTATCTACGAGCAGTACTTC
once	TRBD1	TRBV19	16	TRBJ1-5	CASMDRGLMGNQPQHF	TGTGCCAGTATGGACAGGGGGCTAATGGGCAATCAGCCCCAGCATTTT
-	TRBD1	TRBV29-1	12	TRBJ2-3	CSYQGVTDTQYF	TGCAGCTACCAGGGGGTCACAGATACGCAGTATTTT
-	-	TRBV2	13	TRBJ1-2	CASSELGTYGYTF	TGTGCCAGCAGTGAACTAGGGACTTATGGCTACACCTTC
-	TRBD2	TRBV5-6	16	TRBJ2-7	CASSSFRTSSSYEQYF	TGTGCCAGCAGCTCATTTAGGACTAGCAGCTCCTACGAGCAGTACTTC
-	-	TRBV11-2	13	TRBJ1-4	CASSRDGNEKLFF	TGTGCCAGCAGCCGGGATGGTAATGAAAAACTGTTTTTT
once	-	TRBV9	16	TRBJ1-1	CASSAPEQGKNTEAFF	TGTGCCAGCAGCGCCCCCGAGCAAGGGAAGAACACTGAAGCTTTCTTT
-	TRBD1	TRBV19	16	TRBJ1-1	CASSPWTGGKNTEAFF	TGTGCCAGTAGTCCTTGGACAGGGGGCAAGAACACTGAAGCTTTCTTT
-	TRBD2	TRBV4-2	16	TRBJ2-3	CASSQGTRWGTDTQYF	TGTGCCAGCAGCCAAGGGACTAGATGGGGCACAGATACGCAGTATTTT
few	TRBD2	TRBV7-2	14	TRBJ2-7	CASTTSGGSYEQYF	TGTGCCAGCACTACTAGCGGGGGTTCCTACGAGCAGTACTTC
-	-	TRBV2	14	TRBJ2-7	CASRGTPKVYEQYF	TGTGCCAGCAGGGGGACACCAAAGGTCTACGAGCAGTACTTC
large	-	TRBV7-9	12	TRBJ1-1	CASVRSNTEAFF	TGTGCCAGCGTTAGGTCGAACACTGAAGCTTTCTTT
medium-sized	TRBD2	TRBV2	15	TRBJ2-7	CASSGSSSGIGEQYF	TGTGCCAGCAGTGGGTCGTCTAGCGGCATAGGTGAGCAGTACTTC
-	-	TRBV6-1	14	TRBJ1-2	CASSDWGAPYGYTF	TGTGCCAGCAGTGACTGGGGGGCTCCCTATGGCTACACCTTC
-	-	TRBV11-3	13	TRBJ2-2	CASGEGSTGELFF	TGTGCCAGCGGCGAGGGGTCGACCGGGGAGCTGTTTTTT
-	-	TRBV6-5	14	TRBJ2-7	CASSYGWGTYEQYF	TGTGCCAGCAGTTACGGGTGGGGGACCTACGAGCAGTACTTC
-	-	TRBV7-2	16	TRBJ2-1	CASSFGRGVSYNEQFF	TGTGCCAGCAGCTTCGGGCGGGGAGTAAGCTACAATGAGCAGTTCTTC
-	-	TRBV27	14	TRBJ1-1	CASSTQEGDTISHF	TGTGCCAGCAGTACTCAGGAAGGGGACACCATTTCCCATTTT